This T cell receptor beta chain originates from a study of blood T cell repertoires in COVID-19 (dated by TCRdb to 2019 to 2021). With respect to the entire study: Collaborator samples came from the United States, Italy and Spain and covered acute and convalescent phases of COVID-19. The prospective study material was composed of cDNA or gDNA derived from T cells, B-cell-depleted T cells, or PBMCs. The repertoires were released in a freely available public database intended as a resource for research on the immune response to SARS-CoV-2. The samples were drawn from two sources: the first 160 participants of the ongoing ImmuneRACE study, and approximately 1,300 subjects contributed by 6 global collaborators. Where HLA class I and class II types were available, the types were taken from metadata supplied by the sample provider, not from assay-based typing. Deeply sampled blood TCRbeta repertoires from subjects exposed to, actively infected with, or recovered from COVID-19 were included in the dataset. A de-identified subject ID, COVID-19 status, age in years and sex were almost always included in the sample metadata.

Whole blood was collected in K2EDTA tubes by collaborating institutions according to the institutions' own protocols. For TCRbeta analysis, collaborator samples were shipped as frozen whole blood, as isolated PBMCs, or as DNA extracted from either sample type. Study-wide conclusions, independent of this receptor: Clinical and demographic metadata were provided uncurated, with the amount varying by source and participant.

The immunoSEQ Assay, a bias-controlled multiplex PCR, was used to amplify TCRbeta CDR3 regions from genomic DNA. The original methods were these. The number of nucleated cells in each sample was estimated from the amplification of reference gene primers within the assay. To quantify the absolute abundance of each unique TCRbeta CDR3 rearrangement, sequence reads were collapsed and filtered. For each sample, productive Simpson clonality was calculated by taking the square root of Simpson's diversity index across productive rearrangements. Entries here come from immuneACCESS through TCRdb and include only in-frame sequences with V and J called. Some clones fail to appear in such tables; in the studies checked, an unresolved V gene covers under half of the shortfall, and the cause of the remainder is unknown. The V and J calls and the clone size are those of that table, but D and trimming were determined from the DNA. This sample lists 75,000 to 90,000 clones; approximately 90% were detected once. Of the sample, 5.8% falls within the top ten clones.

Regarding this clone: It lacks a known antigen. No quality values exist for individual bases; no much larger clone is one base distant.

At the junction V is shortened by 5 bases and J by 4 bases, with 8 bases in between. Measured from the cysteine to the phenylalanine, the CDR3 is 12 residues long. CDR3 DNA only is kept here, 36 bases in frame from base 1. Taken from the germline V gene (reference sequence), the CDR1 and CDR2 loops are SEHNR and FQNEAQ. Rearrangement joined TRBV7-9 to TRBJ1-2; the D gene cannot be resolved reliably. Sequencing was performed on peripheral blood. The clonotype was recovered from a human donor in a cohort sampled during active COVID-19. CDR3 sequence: CASSANSYGYTF. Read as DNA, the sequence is TGTGCCAGCAGCGCAAACAGCTATGGCTACACCTTC.